The clone carrying this TCR beta chain was found many times. What it binds is not known. Profiling of TCR beta VDJ combinations and CDR3 sequences used genomic DNA as template. TCRdb re-called the reads with MiXCR, one entry per CDR3 protein. There are fewer than 250,000 distinct CDR3 sequences in the sample; 45% to 50% occur only once, and 7% to 9.5% lies in the top ten. Flow cytometry had shown expanded CD8+CD57+ cells in the patients chosen for sequencing. This entry comes from a study of CD8+CD57+ T cells in acquired aplastic anemia. Findings and caveats of the study: Found in both controls and patients were around 29 CD8+ CDR3 sequences.

This CDR3 comprises 11 residues. The V end was cut by 7 bases, the J end by 2 bases, with 9 bases between. The V gene's germline CDR1 is SQVTM and CDR2 ANQGSEA. The receptor comes from a human donor with aplastic anemia. The sequencing sample was made of sorted CD4+, CD8+, or CD8+CD57+ T cells (not recorded which) from PBMCs. This chain uses TRBV29-1 with TRBJ2-7; D uncertain. Here the CDR3 reads CSGKRTYEQYF. CDR3 nucleotides: TGCAGCGGGAAGAGAACCTACGAGCAGTACTTC.